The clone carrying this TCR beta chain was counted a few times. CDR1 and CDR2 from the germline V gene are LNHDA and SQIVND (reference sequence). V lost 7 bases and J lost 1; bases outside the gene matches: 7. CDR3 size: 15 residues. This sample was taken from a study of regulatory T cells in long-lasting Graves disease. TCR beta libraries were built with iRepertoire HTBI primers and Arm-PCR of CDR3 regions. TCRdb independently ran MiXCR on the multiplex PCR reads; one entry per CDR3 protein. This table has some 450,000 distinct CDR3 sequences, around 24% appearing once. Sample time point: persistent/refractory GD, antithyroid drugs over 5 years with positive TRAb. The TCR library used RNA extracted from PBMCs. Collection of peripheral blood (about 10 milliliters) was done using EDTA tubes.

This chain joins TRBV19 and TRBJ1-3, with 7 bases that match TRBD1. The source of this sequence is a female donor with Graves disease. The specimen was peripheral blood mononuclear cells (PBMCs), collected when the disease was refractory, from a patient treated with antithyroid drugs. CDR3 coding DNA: TGTGCCAGTAACCTCGGGACAGCATCTGGAAACACCATATATTTT. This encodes CASNLGTASGNTIYF.